The T cell receptor beta chain under discussion was sequenced for a study of T cells after yellow fever vaccination. General study results and limits: Detected again after the booster were most primary-vaccination clones, at nearly 97% CD4 and more than 70% CD8.

The germline V gene encodes CDR1 SGHTA and CDR2 FQGNSA. The CDR3 is 13 residues long. V was trimmed by 0 bases and J by 2 bases, leaving 3 bases between them. This clonotype was counted at least ten times. Its antigen is as yet unknown. TCRdb itself ran the 5' RACE reads through MiXCR, one entry per CDR3 protein. The table shows about 150,000 distinct CDR3 sequences, with 5% to 8% occurring only once. Source: CD4+ T cells sorted from PBMCs, taken 10 days after the yellow fever booster vaccination. The receptor's source is a man aged 25-40 years who received the YFV17D yellow fever vaccine. The V call is TRBV7-2, the J call TRBJ2-3, with D uncertain. This chain's CDR3 is CASSLANTDTQYF. CDR3 bases: TGTGCCAGCAGCTTAGCCAACACAGATACGCAGTATTTT. Based on the CDR3 plus reference TRBV7-2 and TRBJ2-3, the full variable domain is GAGVSQSPSNKVTEKGKDVELRCDPISGHTALYWYRQSLGQGLEFLIYFQGNSAPDKSGLPSDRFSAERTGGSVSTLTIQRTQQEDSAVYLCASSLANTDTQYFGPGTRLTVL.